Following are 20 T cell receptor beta chains from one sample sequenced in a study of blood T cell repertoires in COVID-19 (dated by TCRdb to the early 2020s). The library was made by the immunoSEQ multiplex PCR assay. The table comes from immuneACCESS by way of TCRdb, which keeps in-frame sequences with V and J called. Part of the clones is missing from these tables; in studies checked, under half for an unresolved V gene and the rest for unknown reasons. The sample table lists some 190,000 clones, approximately 92% of them with a count of one. The top ten hold roughly 2.4% of the sample. What was sequenced was PBMCs or T cells enriched from blood (not recorded which). The receptors derive from a woman aged 40 to 49 with acute COVID-19.

The gene calls are TRBV21-1 and TRBJ1-3; the table's D call of TRBD1 was not tested on the DNA. TRBV21-1 is noted as a pseudogene. There are 16 residues in the CDR3. CDR3 nucleotides: TGTGCCAGCAGCAACTCCGGGACAGGGCTTGGAAACACCATATATTTT. Its translation is CASSNSGTGLGNTIYF.

The chain is built from TRBV28 and TRBJ1-6; D perhaps matches TRBD1 (6 bases). The germline V gene encodes CDR1 MDHEN and CDR2 SYDVKM. V was clipped by 8 bases and J by 6 bases, with 26 bases between them. This CDR3 is built from 18 residues. The CDR3 DNA is TGTGCCAGCGGTACCTTGGACAGAACACGTGACTTTAATTCACCCCTCCACTTT. Translation gives CASGTLDRTRDFNSPLHF.

V and J are TRBV12-3 or TRBV12-4 and TRBJ1-3; D is undetermined. The CDR3 runs 13 residues. The germline V and J ends were trimmed by 10 bases and 0 bases, with 10 bases remaining between them. In DNA form, the CDR3 reads TGTGCCACTTCCACAGTCTCTGGAAACACCATATATTTT. Its translation: CATSTVSGNTIYF.

The chain links TRBV7-9 to TRBJ2-7; TRBD2 matches at 9 bases. Germline V gene lookup returns CDR1 SEHNR and CDR2 FQNEAQ (reference sequence). This CDR3 comprises 18 residues. Unmatched junction bases numbered 15, after V lost 1 base and J lost 5 bases. The CDR3 sequence is CASSLVGASGTPTHEQYF. DNA for the CDR3: TGTGCCAGCAGCTTAGTAGGGGCTAGCGGGACACCCACCCACGAGCAGTACTTC.

The chain uses TRBV10-3 and TRBJ1-1; D is uncertain. The CDR3 is made up of 12 amino acids. CDR1 and CDR2 from the germline V gene are ENHRY and SYGVKD. V was cut by 6 bases and J by 7 bases, with 12 bases left in between. The DNA of the CDR3 is TGTGCCATCAGCCTTATTGGAGTTGAAGCTTTCTTT. It yields the protein CAISLIGVEAFF.

The chain uses TRBV4-3 and TRBJ1-2; TRBD1 is a possible D gene (6 bases). The CDR3 runs to 16 residues. Trimming stripped 2 bases from V and 2 bases from J, with 15 bases between. The germline V gene has CDR1 LGHNA and CDR2 YSLEER. In DNA form, the CDR3 reads TGCGCCAGCAGCCAAAACACCGGGACAAAGAACTATGGCTACACCTTC. As protein: CASSQNTGTKNYGYTF.

The chain carries TRBV21-1 and TRBJ2-7; the table's D gene call, TRBD2, was not cross checked with the DNA. TRBV21-1 is termed a pseudogene. This CDR3 is built from 14 residues. The CDR3 DNA is TGTGCCAGCAGCCAGCGGGGAGGAACCTACGAGCAGTACTTC. It is translated as CASSQRGGTYEQYF.

This clone was observed once. The chain combines TRBV3-1 (or the pseudogene TRBV3-2) with TRBJ1-1; D uncertain. The CDR3 consists of 11 residues. The V gene lost 0 bases and the J gene lost 11 bases, with 7 bases spanning the gap. Germline CDR1 is LGHDT and CDR2 is YNNKEL (reference sequence). This CDR3 reads CASSQESGAFF. CDR3 DNA: TGTGCCAGCAGCCAAGAGTCGGGGGCTTTCTTT.

V is TRBV28 and J is TRBJ2-7, with 7 positions matching TRBD1. The CDR3 runs to 15 residues. The germline CDR1 and CDR2 sequences are MDHEN and SYDVKM. With V trimmed by 6 bases and J by 0 bases, 8 bases remained unmatched. The CDR3 loop is CASSLGTDYSYEQYF. CDR3 in DNA: TGTGCCAGCAGCCTGGGGACAGACTACTCCTACGAGCAGTACTTC.

This clone was found once. The genes are TRBV7-2 and TRBJ1-4, with TRBD1 identical over 10 bases. The germline V gene encodes CDR1 SGHTA and CDR2 FQGNSA. Losses at the gene ends were 4 bases for V and 10 bases for J; bases not matched to a gene: 6. This CDR3 contains 14 residues. The DNA of the CDR3 is TGTGCCAGCAGCTGGGACCGGGACAGGGGAAAACTGTTTTTT. It is translated as CASSWDRDRGKLFF.

The chain joins TRBV28 to TRBJ2-7; D call uncertain. Germline values: CDR1 MDHEN, CDR2 SYDVKM. V lost 8 bases, J lost 2 bases, and 7 bases lay in between. This CDR3 has 11 amino acids. CDR3 sequence (DNA): TGTGCCAGCCCCAGTACCTACGAGCAGTACTTC. It translates to CASPSTYEQYF.

The chain combines TRBV5-1 with TRBJ2-5; TRBD1 might be the D (6 bases). With 0 bases removed from V and 0 bases from J, the gap between germline ends came to 9 bases. Germline V gene lookup returns CDR1 SGHRS and CDR2 YFSETQ. The CDR3 consists of 15 residues. CDR3 DNA sequence: TGCGCCAGCAGCTTGGAGGGGACATACCAAGAGACCCAGTACTTC. It encodes CASSLEGTYQETQYF.

The gene calls are TRBV7-8 and TRBJ2-5, with 9 bases matching TRBD1. With 4 bases clipped from V and 4 bases from J, the junction kept 13 bases outside the gene matches. CDR1 and CDR2 (germline): SGHVS, FQNEAQ. The CDR3 is made up of 17 amino acids. Written as DNA, the CDR3 is TGTGCCAGCAGCTCCCAAATTACAGGGGGCTTAGGAGAGACCCAGTACTTC. Translating it yields CASSSQITGGLGETQYF.

This clone was seen only once. The chain combines TRBV20-1 with TRBJ1-1; no clear D. The V gene lost 4 bases and the J gene lost 1 base, with 4 bases spanning the gap. The CDR3 extends over 11 amino acids. Germline CDR1 and CDR2: DFQATT and SNEGSKA (reference sequence). The CDR3 nucleotides are TGCAGTGCTACTAGGAACACTGAAGCTTTCTTT. Translated: CSATRNTEAFF.

Regarding this clone: This specimen includes other DNA sequences encoding the same CDR3. The genes are TRBV6-5 and TRBJ1-4; no clear D. The length of the CDR3 is 11 residues. Germline CDR1 is MNHEY and CDR2 is SVGAGI. Trimming removed 6 bases at V and 5 bases at J, with 4 bases between. This CDR3 is CASSLNEKLFF. The CDR3 nucleotides read TGTGCCAGCAGCTTGAATGAAAAACTGTTTTTT.

The chain recombines TRBV14 with TRBJ2-3; D possibly corresponds to TRBD2 (6 bases). The germline gives CDR1 SGHDN, CDR2 FVKESK. Trimming took 1 base from V and 3 from J, leaving 11 bases between them. This CDR3 spans 15 amino acids. In DNA form, the CDR3 reads TGTGCCAGCAGCCAAGGACTAGAGGCAACAGATACGCAGTATTTT. This sequence encodes CASSQGLEATDTQYF.

The chain is built from TRBV7-8 and TRBJ1-5, with TRBD1 matching 10 bases. Germline V lookup: CDR1 SGHVS, CDR2 FQNEAQ. V lost 4 bases to trimming and J lost 6 bases; unmatched junction nucleotides: 9. The CDR3 contains 16 residues. CDR3 sequence reads: CASSSLTGGAGQPQHF. The CDR3 DNA reads TGTGCCAGCAGCTCACTGACAGGGGGCGCAGGTCAGCCCCAGCATTTT.

The gene calls are TRBV5-4 and TRBJ1-5; D not certain. CDR3 length: 13 amino acids. Trimming took off 0 bases at V and 4 bases at J, with 5 bases between the two ends. Germline assignment: CDR1 SGHNT and CDR2 YYREEE (reference sequence). The CDR3 reads CASSLGQNQPQHF. Here the CDR3 DNA reads TGTGCCAGCAGCTTGGGGCAGAATCAGCCCCAGCATTTT.

The sample holds one count of this clone. This chain uses TRBV7-2 with TRBJ2-5; 13 bases fit TRBD2. The germline V gene encodes CDR1 SGHTA and CDR2 FQGNSA. The trim removed 3 bases at V and 4 bases at J, leaving 5 bases unmatched. This CDR3 is built from 16 residues. CDR3 DNA: TGTGCCAGCAGCTTGGGACTAGCGGGAATACGAGAGACCCAGTACTTC. It specifies CASSLGLAGIRETQYF. Variable domain in full (rest from reference TRBV7-2 and TRBJ2-5): GAGVSQSPSNKVTEKGKDVELRCDPISGHTALYWYRQSLGQGLEFLIYFQGNSAPDKSGLPSDRFSAERTGGSVSTLTIQRTQQEDSAVYLCASSLGLAGIRETQYFGPGTRLLVL.

This clone was seen a few times. The CDR3 spells CASSHFPGQGNQPQHF. For the CDR3, the DNA is TGTGCCAGCAGTCACTTCCCGGGACAGGGGAATCAGCCCCAGCATTTT. This chain joins TRBV27 and TRBJ1-5; 10 bases line up with TRBD1. Germline trimming cut 5 bases from V and 4 bases from J; bases unmatched to any gene: 8. The CDR3 is made up of 16 amino acids. The germline V gene has CDR1 MNHEY and CDR2 SMNVEV (reference sequence).